This TCR beta chain was profiled in a study of blood T cell repertoires in COVID-19. The protocol was immunoSEQ multiplex PCR, while the TCRdb copy is restricted to in-frame clones and leaves out a portion. Seen here are 130,000 or so clones, 83% observed once, and the top ten hold 15% to 20%. The CDR3 is 18 residues long. V trimming: 0 bases; J trimming: 4 bases; junction bases outside the gene matches: 14. Germline lookup yields CDR1 SGHKS and CDR2 YYEKEE (reference sequence). This clonotype was obtained from a man aged 30 to 39 who had recovered from COVID-19. Sequences were obtained from PBMCs or T cells enriched from blood (not recorded which). The gene calls are TRBV5-5 and TRBJ2-3; 7 positions match TRBD2. Here the CDR3 DNA reads TGTGCCAGCAGCTTGGACTTCACTAGCGCCCGAGTTGCAGATACGCAGTATTTT. This sequence encodes CASSLDFTSARVADTQYF.